This T cell receptor beta chain stems from a study of blood T cell repertoires in COVID-19. Participant-reported clinical history was the basis for cohort assignment. The study counted Cohort 3 donors as recovered given two negative PCRs, clearance, or symptom resolution. TCRdb's copy holds only in-frame clones and misses some; the assay was immunoSEQ multiplex PCR. The profile covers around 280,000 clones, with around 90% appearing a single time and 1.7% taken by the ten largest. From germline, CDR1 is LNHDA and CDR2 SQIVND (reference sequence). V gave up 6 bases and J gave up 10 bases; unmatched junction bases: 10. The CDR3 is made up of 14 amino acids.

Sequencing was performed on PBMCs or T cells enriched from blood (not recorded which). The TCR was taken from a middle-aged woman who had recovered from COVID-19. This chain uses TRBV19 with TRBJ1-1; TRBD1 agrees at 11 bases. CDR3 residues: CASRDPGQGEGAFF. In nucleotides, the CDR3 is TGTGCCAGTAGGGACCCGGGACAGGGGGAAGGAGCTTTCTTT.